Listed below are T cell receptor beta chains from one sample, sequenced in a study of T cell responses to AZD1222 COVID-19 vaccine. Sequencing used immunoSEQ multiplex PCR; TCRdb keeps in-frame clones, though not all of them. The sample includes about 55,000 clones, roughly 90% of them seen just once. This specimen was peripheral blood, taken on day 0 of AZD1222 vaccination. These receptors were collected from an adult in good health. Each CDR3 is given with its conserved first and last residue. A D gene is named only where the DNA matches it firmly. The size of a clone is reported for some rows only, either as once, few or many, or as a class for expanded clones.

clone_size	d_call	v_call	j_call	cdr3_aa	cdr3_nt
-	TRBD1	TRBV5-1	TRBJ1-5	CASSSGDRAGNQPQHF	TGCGCCAGCAGCTCGGGTGACAGGGCGGGCAATCAGCCCCAGCATTTT
-	-	TRBV30	TRBJ1-2	CAWSVSGFTYGYTF	TGTGCCTGGAGTGTTTCAGGATTCACCTATGGCTACACCTTC
-	-	TRBV2	TRBJ1-1	CASRPGTPNTEAFF	TGTGCCAGCAGACCGGGAACCCCGAACACTGAAGCTTTCTTT
-	-	TRBV7-2	TRBJ2-7	CASSRTGSYEQYF	TGTGCCAGCAGCCGGACGGGATCCTACGAGCAGTACTTC
-	-	TRBV18	TRBJ1-1	CASSPLSGGTEAFF	TGTGCCAGCTCACCCCTTTCCGGGGGGACTGAAGCTTTCTTT
-	-	TRBV2	TRBJ1-2	CASSEQQGMYYGYTF	TGTGCCAGCAGTGAACAGCAGGGGATGTACTATGGCTACACCTTC
-	-	TRBV11-2	TRBJ2-1	CASRWDYNEQFF	TGTGCCAGCAGATGGGACTACAATGAGCAGTTCTTC
few	-	TRBV7-3	TRBJ2-1	CASSLAPENEQFF	TGTGCCAGCAGCTTAGCCCCAGAGAATGAGCAGTTCTTC
once	-	TRBV28	TRBJ1-2	CASTVLKGNYGYTF	TGTGCCAGCACCGTATTGAAGGGGAACTATGGCTACACCTTC
-	TRBD2	TRBV7-2	TRBJ2-1	CASSTRRTSVTGGNEQFF	TGTGCCAGCAGCACGCGCCGGACTAGCGTAACTGGGGGCAATGAGCAGTTCTTC
-	-	TRBV7-2	TRBJ1-1	CASSPQGRRTEAFF	TGTGCCAGCAGCCCCCAGGGTAGGAGGACTGAAGCTTTCTTT
-	TRBD1	TRBV28	TRBJ1-2	CASRAGQRFYGYTF	TGTGCCAGCAGGGCGGGACAGAGATTCTATGGCTACACCTTC
-	-	TRBV6-1	TRBJ1-4	CASSEALDRKLFF	TGTGCCAGCAGTGAAGCACTAGACAGGAAACTGTTTTTT
once	-	TRBV3-1/TRBV3-2	TRBJ1-1	CASSQGPAGTEAFF	TGTGCCAGCAGCCAAGGACCCGCGGGAACTGAAGCTTTCTTT
-	TRBD1	TRBV7-8	TRBJ2-2	CASSLLPWTGENTGELFF	TGTGCCAGCAGCTTACTCCCCTGGACAGGGGAGAACACCGGGGAGCTGTTTTTT
-	TRBD2	TRBV19	TRBJ2-1	CASSTETASGIYEQFF	TGTGCCAGTAGTACCGAAACGGCTAGCGGGATATATGAGCAGTTCTTC
-	-	TRBV6-4	TRBJ2-2	CASSVDQSGELFF	TGTGCCAGCAGTGTGGATCAGTCCGGGGAGCTGTTTTTT
-	TRBD2	TRBV29-1	TRBJ2-2	CSVESGRSGELFF	TGCAGCGTTGAAAGCGGGAGGTCCGGGGAGCTGTTTTTT
-	-	TRBV19	TRBJ1-4	CASSISGVEKLFF	TGTGCCAGTAGTATCAGCGGGGTCGAAAAACTGTTTTTT
-	-	TRBV3-1/TRBV3-2	TRBJ2-1	CASSGRDKPYNEQFF	TGTGCCAGCAGCGGGCGGGACAAACCGTACAATGAGCAGTTCTTC
-	TRBD1	TRBV5-1	TRBJ1-2	CASSDPTGDYGYTF	TGCGCCAGCAGCGACCCGACAGGGGACTATGGCTACACCTTC
-	-	TRBV6-5	TRBJ1-2	CASRGDFYGYTF	TGTGCCAGCAGGGGGGATTTCTATGGCTACACCTTC
-	TRBD1	TRBV19	TRBJ2-7	CASTPGTAHSGEQYF	TGTGCCAGTACCCCCGGGACAGCCCACAGCGGCGAGCAGTACTTC
-	-	TRBV5-4	TRBJ1-2	CASSPGRRQYGYTF	TGTGCCAGCAGTCCCGGGAGGCGGCAATATGGCTACACCTTC